A single sample gave rise to the 27 T cell receptor beta chains below, sequenced in a study of OX40 agonist ivuxolimab in advanced cancers. TCRdb keeps only in-frame clones here, not all; method: immunoSEQ multiplex PCR. The sample has fewer than 85,000 clones, approximately 90% seen once. Sequences were derived from CD4+ or CD8+ T cells sorted from blood, sampled in a trial of the OX40 agonist ivuxolimab. The receptors shown here come from an adult with an advanced solid tumor such as melanoma, head and neck, liver or kidney cancer.

The V and J genes are TRBV23-1 and TRBJ1-2; 7 bases agree with TRBD1. TRBV23-1 qualifies as an ORF whose function is uncertain. V gave up 11 bases and J gave up 3 bases; unmatched junction bases: 15. The CDR3 runs 15 residues. CDR3 amino acids: CAETQTGCIHYGYTF. CDR3 coding DNA: TGCGCCGAAACCCAGACAGGGTGCATTCACTATGGCTACACCTTC.

The table lists this clone with a few counts. The chain carries TRBV20-1 and TRBJ1-1; D remains ambiguous. Trimming removed 0 bases at V and 7 bases at J, with 6 bases between. This CDR3 comprises 11 residues. Germline CDR1 DFQATT, CDR2 SNEGSKA (reference sequence). In DNA form, the CDR3 reads TGCAGTGCTAGAGATGACGGTGAAGCTTTCTTT. It specifies CSARDDGEAFF.

The V and J genes are TRBV5-1 and TRBJ2-7, with D uncertain. Trimming shortened V by 0 bases and J by 2 bases, and 6 bases separated the two germline ends. Germline assignment: CDR1 SGHRS and CDR2 YFSETQ. CDR3 length equals 13 residues. DNA for the CDR3: TGCGCCAGCAGCTTGGAACCTGCCTACGAGCAGTACTTC. Protein: CASSLEPAYEQYF.

This chain joins TRBV27 and TRBJ2-5; 8 bases fit TRBD2. Germline V lookup: CDR1 MNHEY, CDR2 SMNVEV (reference sequence). Trimming removed 6 bases from V and 7 bases from J; junction bases left unmatched: 10. This CDR3 is built from 14 residues. CDR3 bases: TGTGCCAGCAGCCCCGGGGGGGCCAGAGGGACCCAGTACTTC. It encodes CASSPGGARGTQYF.

This chain uses TRBV4-2 with TRBJ2-7; 10 bases are shared with TRBD2. V gave up 1 base and J gave up 6 bases; unmatched junction bases: 15. Germline V CDR1 and CDR2: LGHNA, YNFKEQ. The CDR3 sequence is 18 residues long. The CDR3 DNA sequence: TGTGCCAGCAGCCAAGTCACTAGCGGGACCTCTGGGGTTAGCGAGCAGTACTTC. Translated: CASSQVTSGTSGVSEQYF.

The V call is TRBV28, the J call TRBJ1-3; D is possibly TRBD1 (5 bases). The V gene lost 3 bases and the J gene lost 2 bases, with 14 bases spanning the gap. The CDR3 contains 16 residues. Per the germline V gene, CDR1 is MDHEN and CDR2 is SYDVKM. This CDR3 is CASSFWGSGAGNTIYF. Written as DNA, the CDR3 is TGTGCCAGCAGTTTCTGGGGATCGGGGGCTGGAAACACCATATATTTT.

The V gene is TRBV19, the J gene TRBJ1-2; 7 positions agree with TRBD1. CDR3 size: 14 residues. Germline CDR1 reads LNHDA; CDR2 reads SQIVND (reference sequence). The junction had 3 bases not matched to a gene; V was cut back by 5 bases and J by 0 bases. The CDR3 protein is CASSVGQTNYGYTF. The CDR3 DNA reads as TGTGCCAGTAGTGTGGGACAGACTAACTATGGCTACACCTTC. The full variable domain, in which reference TRBV19 and TRBJ1-2 provide the parts outside the CDR3, is DGGITQSPKYLFRKEGQNVTLSCEQNLNHDAMYWYRQDPGQGLRLIYYSQIVNDFQKGDIAEGYSVSREKKESFPLTVTSAQKNPTAFYLCASSVGQTNYGYTFGSGTRLTVV.

The V call is TRBV11-2, the J call TRBJ2-7; TRBD2 matches at 10 bases. The CDR3 runs 15 residues. Germline assignment: CDR1 SGHAT and CDR2 FQNNGV. The V and J ends lost 0 bases and 6 bases, in that order; junction bases with no gene match: 5. The CDR3 is CASSLEPSGSAEQYF. The DNA of the CDR3 is TGTGCCAGCAGCTTAGAGCCTAGCGGGAGTGCCGAGCAGTACTTC.

This clone showed up just once. This sequence joins TRBV6-6 and TRBJ2-6, with 8 bases matching TRBD1. CDR3 length: 15 amino acids. Germline V gene sequence: CDR1 MNHNY, CDR2 SVGAGI (reference sequence). The J segment lost 3 bases and the V segment lost 4 bases, leaving 2 bases of the junction unmatched. CDR3 coding DNA: TGTGCCAGCAGTTCGACAGGGGTTGGGGCCAACGTCCTGACTTTC. Translating gives CASSSTGVGANVLTF.

The genes are TRBV19 and TRBJ1-1, with D maybe TRBD1 (5 bases). CDR3 length: 14 amino acids. Germline V gene sequence: CDR1 LNHDA, CDR2 SQIVND (reference sequence). Trimming took off 5 bases at V and 4 bases at J, with 14 bases between the two ends. The CDR3 spells CASSPSRASTEAFF. CDR3 coding DNA: TGTGCCAGTAGTCCCAGCAGGGCGAGCACTGAAGCTTTCTTT. Drawing the rest from reference TRBV19 and TRBJ1-1, the complete variable domain is DGGITQSPKYLFRKEGQNVTLSCEQNLNHDAMYWYRQDPGQGLRLIYYSQIVNDFQKGDIAEGYSVSREKKESFPLTVTSAQKNPTAFYLCASSPSRASTEAFFGQGTRLTVV.

This clone showed up just once. The chain is built from TRBV18 and TRBJ1-2, with 7 bases identical to TRBD1. The trim removed 2 bases at V and 4 bases at J, leaving 10 bases unmatched. Germline-derived CDR1 and CDR2 are KGHSH and LQKENI. This CDR3 region has 16 residues. CDR3 amino acids: CASSPVTGASSYGYTF. In DNA, the CDR3 is TGTGCCAGCTCACCAGTAACAGGGGCTTCGAGCTATGGCTACACCTTC.

The V gene is TRBV11-3, the J gene TRBJ1-4; TRBD1 agrees at 11 bases. The length of the CDR3 is 19 residues. The germline V gene encodes CDR1 SGHNT and CDR2 YENEEA. V was clipped by 3 bases and J by 2 bases; unmatched bases: 11. The CDR3 region has the DNA TGTGCCAGCAGCTTTCGTCGGGACAGGGGGAGATTGACTAATGAAAAACTGTTTTTT. Amino acid sequence: CASSFRRDRGRLTNEKLFF. The full variable domain, with the rest looked up from reference TRBV11-3 and TRBJ1-4, is EAGVVQSPRYKIIEKKQPVAFWCNPISGHNTLYWYLQNLGQGPELLIRYENEEAVDDSQLPKDRFSAERLKGVDSTLKIQPAELGDSAVYLCASSFRRDRGRLTNEKLFFGSGTQLSVL.

CDR3 nucleotides: TGCGCCAGCAGCCAATTACAGGGAAGAGGGACCGGGGAGCTGTTTTTT. This sequence encodes CASSQLQGRGTGELFF. The genes are TRBV4-1 and TRBJ2-2; perhaps TRBD1 as D (6 bases). The V gene's germline CDR1 is MGHRA and CDR2 YSYEKL. CDR3 length: 16 residues. V was clipped by 2 bases and J by 5 bases, with 15 bases between them.

This chain joins TRBV11-2 and TRBJ1-4, with D perhaps TRBD1 (6 bases). The CDR3 totals 16 residues. CDR1 SGHAT and CDR2 FQNNGV come from the germline V gene. Deletions cut 5 bases from V and 8 bases from J, with 21 bases between. The CDR3 loop reads CASSPLRGRGEEKLFF. DNA of the CDR3: TGTGCCAGCAGCCCTCTAAGAGGCAGGGGAGAAGAAAAACTGTTTTTT.

V gene TRBV15 combines with J gene TRBJ2-1; TRBD2 agrees at 11 bases. Germline assignment: CDR1 LNHNV and CDR2 YYDKDF (reference sequence). Trimming cost V 8 bases and J 8 bases; bases outside gene matches: 8. The CDR3 has 14 amino acids. The CDR3 loop reads CATGRLAGGDEQFF. As DNA, the CDR3 is TGTGCCACCGGGAGGCTAGCGGGAGGTGATGAGCAGTTCTTC.

The chain carries TRBV25-1 and TRBJ2-3; D is possibly TRBD2 (6 bases). CDR3 length: 16 residues. The germline V gene has CDR1 MGHDK and CDR2 SYGVNS. The V gene lost 3 bases and the J gene lost 2 bases, with 15 bases spanning the gap. In nucleotides, the CDR3 is TGTGCCAGCAGTGACCCAACTAGCCTTTCCACAGATACGCAGTATTTT. Its translation is CASSDPTSLSTDTQYF.

This sequence joins TRBV2 and TRBJ1-1; no clear D gene. The CDR3 consists of 14 residues. CDR1 is SNHLY and CDR2 is FYNNEI in the germline V gene. The V end was cut by 4 bases, the J end by 4 bases, with 13 bases between. The CDR3 region is CASSGTLGATEAFF. Written as DNA, the CDR3 is TGTGCCAGCAGTGGAACTTTGGGAGCCACTGAAGCTTTCTTT.

The chain is built from TRBV27 and TRBJ1-4; 10 bases fit TRBD1. There are 14 residues in the CDR3. Germline CDR1 MNHEY, CDR2 SMNVEV (reference sequence). J gave up 7 bases and V 6 bases, and 5 bases lay outside the gene matches. DNA of the CDR3: TGTGCCAGCAGCTCCTGGGACAGGGGTGAAAAACTGTTTTTT. Its translation: CASSSWDRGEKLFF. The full variable domain, rest sourced from reference TRBV27 and TRBJ1-4, is EAQVTQNPRYLITVTGKKLTVTCSQNMNHEYMSWYRQDPGLGLRQIYYSMNVEVTDKGDVPEGYKVSRKEKRNFPLILESPSPNQTSLYFCASSSWDRGEKLFFGSGTQLSVL.

This CDR3 reads CASSFESNTEAFF. The CDR3 nucleotides read TGTGCCAGCAGCTTTGAGTCCAACACTGAAGCTTTCTTT. The chain recombines TRBV7-3 with TRBJ1-1; the D is unclear. Germline values: CDR1 SGHTA, CDR2 FQGTGA. With 3 bases removed from V and 2 bases from J, the gap between germline ends came to 7 bases. The CDR3 spans 13 residues.

This chain uses TRBV2 with TRBJ1-1; no clear D. Germline loops: CDR1 SNHLY, CDR2 FYNNEI. V dropped 5 bases and J dropped 0 bases, with 13 bases sitting between them. This CDR3 spans 15 amino acids. CDR3 sequence: CASSPRTSMNTEAFF. For the CDR3, the DNA is TGTGCCAGCAGTCCTCGTACCAGCATGAACACTGAAGCTTTCTTT.

This clone was observed a single time. The CDR3 loop is CASSSGRYEQYF. In nucleotides, the CDR3 is TGTGCCAGCAGCTCGGGACGCTACGAGCAGTACTTC. V is TRBV28 and J is TRBJ2-7; D assignment may be TRBD1 or TRBD2 (5 bases each). CDR3 length: 12 amino acids. Germline assignment: CDR1 MDHEN and CDR2 SYDVKM. The V and J ends lost 6 bases and 3 bases respectively, with 9 bases between them.

The chain joins TRBV25-1 to TRBJ1-4, with unresolved D. The CDR3 runs 15 residues. Germline CDR1 MGHDK, CDR2 SYGVNS. Trimming took 1 base from V and 5 from J, leaving 11 bases between them. CDR3 nucleotide sequence: TGTGCCAGCAGTGAATCTGGTGGAAAAAATGAAAAACTGTTTTTT. It encodes CASSESGGKNEKLFF. The variable domain in full, completed from reference TRBV25-1 and TRBJ1-4, reads EADIYQTPRYLVIGTGKKITLECSQTMGHDKMYWYQQDPGMELHLIHYSYGVNSTEKGDLSSESTVSRIRTEHFPLTLESARPSHTSQYLCASSESGGKNEKLFFGSGTQLSVL.

The rearrangement joins TRBV28 to TRBJ2-7; D not resolved. The CDR3 has 13 amino acids. Trimming took off 7 bases at V and 4 bases at J, with 14 bases between the two ends. Germline assignment: CDR1 MDHEN and CDR2 SYDVKM. The DNA of the CDR3 is TGTGCCAGCACCAAAATGGAAGTTTACGAGCAGTACTTC. Protein sequence: CASTKMEVYEQYF. The whole variable domain, filled in from reference TRBV28 and TRBJ2-7, reads DVKVTQSSRYLVKRTGEKVFLECVQDMDHENMFWYRQDPGLGLRLIYFSYDVKMKEKGDIPEGYSVSREKKERFSLILESASTNQTSMYLCASTKMEVYEQYFGPGTRLTVT.

The chain has TRBV19 and TRBJ1-2; no reliable D call. Deletions cut 2 bases from V and 0 bases from J, with 16 bases between. CDR1 is LNHDA and CDR2 is SQIVND in the germline V gene (reference sequence). CDR3 length: 17 amino acids. This CDR3 is CASSISPLIRPNYGYTF. CDR3 nucleotides: TGTGCCAGTAGTATAAGCCCGCTAATCCGGCCTAACTATGGCTACACCTTC.

The chain carries TRBV30 and TRBJ2-3, with a possible D match to TRBD2 (9 bases). Per the germline V gene, CDR1 is GTSNPN and CDR2 is SVGIG (reference sequence). V was trimmed by 3 bases and J by 4 bases, leaving 26 bases between them. The CDR3 has 18 residues. The CDR3 DNA reads as TGTGCCTGGAGCGGCCAGGGGGCAAGACTAGCGGAGGCAGATACGCAGTATTTT. Protein product: CAWSGQGARLAEADTQYF.

The CDR3 coding sequence is TGTGCCACAGGACTAGATTCCTACGAGCAGTACTTC. It yields the protein CATGLDSYEQYF. J is TRBJ2-7 and V is TRBV10-3, with TRBD2 identical over 7 bases. Germline lookup yields CDR1 ENHRY and CDR2 SYGVKD. After removal of 10 bases from V and 1 base from J, the junction contained 4 bases not matched to a gene. The CDR3 runs to 12 residues.

V gene TRBV11-2 combines with J gene TRBJ1-6; TRBD1 agrees at 7 bases. The CDR3 extends over 16 amino acids. The germline CDR1 and CDR2 sequences are SGHAT and FQNNGV. The V gene end was trimmed by 5 bases and the J gene end by 6 bases; junction bases not matched to a gene: 10. In nucleotides, the CDR3 is TGTGCCAGCAGCCTCCGGAGGCCAGGGGGTAATTCACCCCTCCACTTT. It specifies CASSLRRPGGNSPLHF.